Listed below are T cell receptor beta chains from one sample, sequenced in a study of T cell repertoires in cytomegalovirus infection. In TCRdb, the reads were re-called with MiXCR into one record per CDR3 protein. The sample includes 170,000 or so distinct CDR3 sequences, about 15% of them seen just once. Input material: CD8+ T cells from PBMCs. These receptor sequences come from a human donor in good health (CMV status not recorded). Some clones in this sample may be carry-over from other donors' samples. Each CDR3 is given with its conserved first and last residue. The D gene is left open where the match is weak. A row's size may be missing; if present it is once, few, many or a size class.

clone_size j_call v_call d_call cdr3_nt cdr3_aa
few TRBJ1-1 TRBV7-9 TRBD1 TGTGCCAGCAGCCCTTCGACAGGGGAAGCTTTCTTT CASSPSTGEAFF
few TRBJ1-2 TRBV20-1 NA TGCAGTGCTAGAGATAGCCGGAGGGCCTATGGCTACACCTTC CSARDSRRAYGYTF
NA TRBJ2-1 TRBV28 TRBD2 TGTGCCATCGCGGGGGGTGGCAATGAGCAGTTCTTC CAIAGGGNEQFF
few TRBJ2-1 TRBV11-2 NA TGTGCCAGCAGCTTAGCGGCCCCGGGGGCCCATCCTTACAATGAGCAGTTCTTC CASSLAAPGAHPYNEQFF
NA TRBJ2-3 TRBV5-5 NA TGTGCCAGCAGTTTTGGTACAGTTAGCACAGATACGCAGTATTTT CASSFGTVSTDTQYF
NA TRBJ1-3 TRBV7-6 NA TGTGCCAGCAGCCCCCGCGTTGGGTCGGTAACTGGAAACACCATATATTTT CASSPRVGSVTGNTIYF
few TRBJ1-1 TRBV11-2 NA TGTGCCAGCCGCCGGATGGCCCCTGAAGCTTTCTTT CASRRMAPEAFF
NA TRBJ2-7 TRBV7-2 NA TGTGCCAGCGCCCGTAAATTCACAGGGCTCTCCTACGAGCAGTACTTC CASARKFTGLSYEQYF
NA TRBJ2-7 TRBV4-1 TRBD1 TGCGCCAGCAGCCACCGCGACAGGGAAGGGGACGAGCAGTACTTC CASSHRDREGDEQYF
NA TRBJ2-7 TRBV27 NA TGTGCCAGCAGGACGGGGTTTAGTGAGCAGTACTTC CASRTGFSEQYF
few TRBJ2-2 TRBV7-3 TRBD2 TGTGCCAGCAGCCCTACTAGCGGGGTCGACACCGGGGAGCTGTTCTTT CASSPTSGVDTGELFF
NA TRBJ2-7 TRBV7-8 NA TGTGCCAGCGGATCTCAAGGCTCACCCTCCTACGAGCAGTACTTC CASGSQGSPSYEQYF
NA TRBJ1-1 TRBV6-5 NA TGTGCCAGCAGTTACTCGATCTCTATGAACACTGAAGCTTTCTTT CASSYSISMNTEAFF
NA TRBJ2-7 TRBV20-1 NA TGCAGTGCGGCCGGGGACACCCCCTACGAGCAGTACTTC CSAAGDTPYEQYF
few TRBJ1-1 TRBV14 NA TGTGCCAGCAGGACCTCCACGGGACCGTACACTGAAGCTTTCTTT CASRTSTGPYTEAFF
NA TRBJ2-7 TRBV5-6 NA TGTGCCAGCAGCTCCGGACAACTTTACGAGCAGTACTTC CASSSGQLYEQYF
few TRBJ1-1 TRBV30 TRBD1 TGTGCCTGGGTGACCTGGGACAGGGGCACTGAAGCTTTCTTT CAWVTWDRGTEAFF
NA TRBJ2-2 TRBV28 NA TGTGCCAGCAGTTTTGAGACCACCGGGGAGCTGTTTTTT CASSFETTGELFF
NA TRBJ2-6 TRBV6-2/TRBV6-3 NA TGTGCCAGCAGTTACGAAGGAACTGGGGCCAACGTCCTGACTTTC CASSYEGTGANVLTF
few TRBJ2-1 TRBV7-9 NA TGTGCCAGCAGCTTAGCCGTGGCTAGGTCCACCTCCCCCTATGAGCAGTTCTTC CASSLAVARSTSPYEQFF
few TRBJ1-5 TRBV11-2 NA TGTGCCAGCAGCTTCGGCAGGGGTAGCAATCAGCCCCAGCATTTT CASSFGRGSNQPQHF
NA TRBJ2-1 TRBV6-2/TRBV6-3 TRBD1 TGTGCCAGCAGTTACTCAGTCGGAGACAGGGATCGCGAGCAGTTCTTC CASSYSVGDRDREQFF
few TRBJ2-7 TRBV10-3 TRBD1 TGTGCCATCAGTCCCTCCGGGACAGATGCCTACGAGCAGTACTTC CAISPSGTDAYEQYF
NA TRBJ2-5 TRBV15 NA TGTGCCACCAGCAGAGATGTGATGGAGACCCAGTACTTC CATSRDVMETQYF
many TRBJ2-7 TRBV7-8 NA TGTGCCAGCAGCTCAAGGGGTTACGAGCAGTACTTC CASSSRGYEQYF
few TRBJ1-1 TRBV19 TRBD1 TGTGCCAGTAGTATCTCTTTGGACAGGGGGCCTGAAGCTTTCTTT CASSISLDRGPEAFF
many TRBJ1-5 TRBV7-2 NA TGTGCCAGCAGCTTACGGGAAAAGGGCAATCAGCCCCAGCATTTT CASSLREKGNQPQHF
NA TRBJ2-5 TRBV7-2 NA TGTGCCAGCAGCGTAAATGTGGGGGCGCGGGAGACCCAGTACTTC CASSVNVGARETQYF
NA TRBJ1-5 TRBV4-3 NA TGCGCCAGCAGCCAAGACCCGTGGCAGAGCAATCAGCCCCAGCATTTT CASSQDPWQSNQPQHF
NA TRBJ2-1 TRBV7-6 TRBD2 TGTGCCAGCAGCTCGACTAGCGGGGGGGCTCTTTCTCCCGAGCAGTTCTTC CASSSTSGGALSPEQFF
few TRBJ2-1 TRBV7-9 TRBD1 TGTGCCAGCAGCTCCTCCGACAGGGGCTCCTACAATGAGCAGTTCTTC CASSSSDRGSYNEQFF
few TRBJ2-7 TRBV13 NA TGTGCCAGCAGCCCCCCGGGGAGTTACGAGCAGTACTTC CASSPPGSYEQYF